Presented here are 13 T cell receptor beta chains from one specimen sequenced in a study of blood T cell repertoires in COVID-19. Data came from immunoSEQ multiplex PCR; TCRdb stores just in-frame clones and leaves some out. The sample carries about 42,000 clones, about nine tenths recorded once. The sequenced material came from peripheral blood. The receptor set was obtained from a human donor in a cohort sampled during active COVID-19.

The chain uses TRBV11-2 and TRBJ2-7, with D perhaps matching TRBD2 (5 bases). CDR1 and CDR2 (germline): SGHAT, FQNNGV. This CDR3 region has 16 residues. V lost 4 bases to trimming and J lost 0 bases, with 16 bases between them. The CDR3 DNA sequence: TGTGCCAGCAGCTCAATCCGCGGGCGATTCTCCTACGAGCAGTACTTC. As protein: CASSSIRGRFSYEQYF. Supplemented by reference TRBV11-2 and TRBJ2-7, the full variable domain reads EAGVAQSPRYKIIEKRQSVAFWCNPISGHATLYWYQQILGQGPKLLIQFQNNGVVDDSQLPKDRFSAERLKGVDSTLKIQPAKLEDSAVYLCASSSIRGRFSYEQYFGPGTRLTVT.

The chain has TRBV23-1 and TRBJ1-1; TRBD1 might be the D (6 bases). TRBV23-1 has ORF status, its function being uncertain. Trimming cost V 3 bases and J 0 bases, with 29 bases left between them. The CDR3 runs to 21 residues. CDR3: CASSHPQGSPSASIMNTEAFF. Written as DNA, the CDR3 is TGCGCCAGCAGTCATCCTCAGGGGAGTCCCTCCGCTTCGATCATGAACACTGAAGCTTTCTTT.

The chain joins TRBV5-1 to TRBJ2-3; D perhaps matches TRBD2 (6 bases). Trimming took off 5 bases at V and 1 base at J, with 14 bases between the two ends. This CDR3 is built from 15 residues. CDR1 is SGHRS and CDR2 is YFSETQ in the germline V gene. This CDR3 is CASRLLAGRTDTQYF. CDR3 coding DNA: TGCGCCAGCAGATTGCTTGCGGGACGCACAGATACGCAGTATTTT.

The V gene is TRBV5-6, the J gene TRBJ1-2; D is unresolved. CDR1 and CDR2 (germline): SGHDT, YYEEEE. V was pared by 1 base and J by 7 bases, with 8 bases between. The CDR3 is 12 residues long. CDR3 residues: CASSLRRSGYTF. CDR3 sequence (DNA): TGTGCCAGCAGCTTGCGGAGGAGTGGCTACACCTTC.

Here the CDR3 reads CASSPTRFGNTEAFF. Written as DNA, the CDR3 is TGTGCCAGCAGCCCTACGCGCTTTGGGAACACTGAAGCTTTCTTT. The chain recombines TRBV3-1 (or the pseudogene TRBV3-2) with TRBJ1-1; D uncertain. V was pared by 4 bases and J by 1 base, with 13 bases between. Germline CDR1 is LGHDT and CDR2 is YNNKEL (reference sequence). The CDR3 is 15 amino acids.

The rearrangement uses TRBV19 and TRBJ2-3, with TRBD1 matching over 9 bases. The V segment lost 3 bases and the J segment 2 bases; nucleotides outside the gene matches: 3. CDR3 length: 15 residues. Germline values: CDR1 LNHDA, CDR2 SQIVND (reference sequence). The CDR3 sequence is CASSMRTGVTDTQYF. The DNA for the CDR3 is TGTGCCAGTAGTATGAGGACAGGGGTCACAGATACGCAGTATTTT.

The rearrangement joins TRBV3-1 (or the pseudogene TRBV3-2) to TRBJ2-1, with 10 bases fitting TRBD1. The CDR3 length is 13 residues. V was clipped by 3 bases and J by 7 bases; unmatched bases: 0. Germline-derived CDR1 and CDR2 are LGHDT and YNNKEL (reference sequence). The DNA of the CDR3 is TGTGCCAGCAGCCAGGACAGGGGGAATGAGCAGTTCTTC. The encoded protein is CASSQDRGNEQFF.

Written as DNA, the CDR3 is TGTGCCAGCAGCCAACGAGGGACAGGGGAACAGCCCCAGCATTTT. This encodes CASSQRGTGEQPQHF. The genes are TRBV7-2 and TRBJ1-5; 10 bases line up with TRBD1. The ends lost 5 bases at V and 7 bases at J; junction bases unmatched: 8. The germline V gene encodes CDR1 SGHTA and CDR2 FQGNSA. This CDR3 spans 15 amino acids. Filled out from reference TRBV7-2 and TRBJ1-5, the complete variable domain reads GAGVSQSPSNKVTEKGKDVELRCDPISGHTALYWYRQSLGQGLEFLIYFQGNSAPDKSGLPSDRFSAERTGGSVSTLTIQRTQQEDSAVYLCASSQRGTGEQPQHFGDGTRLSIL.

The chain couples TRBV28 to TRBJ1-2; D is undetermined. CDR1 is MDHEN, CDR2 SYDVKM, per germline. This CDR3 has 13 residues. Trimming cost V 3 bases and J 8 bases, with 13 bases left between them. CDR3 loop: CASSFPLGVGYTF. The CDR3, as DNA: TGTGCCAGCAGTTTCCCCCTCGGGGTAGGCTACACCTTC.

The chain recombines TRBV7-2 with TRBJ2-5, with D maybe TRBD1 (6 bases). V dropped 2 bases and J dropped 3 bases, with 7 bases sitting between them. The CDR3 spans 13 residues. CDR1 is SGHTA and CDR2 is FQGNSA in the germline V gene. The CDR3 bases are TGTGCCAGCAGCTTATGGACAGAAGAGACCCAGTACTTC. Amino acids: CASSLWTEETQYF.

The chain couples TRBV5-4 to TRBJ2-3; no reliable D call. V dropped 4 bases and J dropped 2 bases, with 11 bases sitting between them. CDR3 length equals 14 residues. Germline V lookup: CDR1 SGHNT, CDR2 YYREEE (reference sequence). The CDR3 DNA is TGTGCCAGCAGCCAGGAACAATACACAGATACGCAGTATTTT. Amino acids: CASSQEQYTDTQYF.

V usage is TRBV7-9 and J usage is TRBJ1-5, with 9 nucleotides matching TRBD1. CDR3 size: 16 residues. V shed 4 bases, J shed 1 base, and the junction held 5 bases outside the gene matches. CDR1 and CDR2 from the germline V gene are SEHNR and FQNEAQ (reference sequence). CDR3 protein: CASSSGTGISNQPQHF. CDR3 coding DNA: TGTGCCAGCAGCTCCGGGACAGGGATCAGCAATCAGCCCCAGCATTTT.

Only a few counts were recorded for this clone. The J gene is TRBJ2-1, the V gene TRBV10-1; 11 bases map to TRBD2. Per germline, CDR1 WNHNN and CDR2 SYGVQD (reference sequence). CDR3 length equals 15 residues. V gave up 4 bases and J gave up 3 bases; unmatched junction bases: 2. The CDR3 region is CASSGGTSGYNEQFF. The CDR3 DNA reads TGCGCCAGCAGTGGGGGGACTAGCGGCTACAATGAGCAGTTCTTC.